The rows below give T cell receptor beta chains drawn from one sample of a study of CD8+ T cells in alopecia areata. Sequencing was performed with immunoSEQ multiplex PCR; in TCRdb, only in-frame clones are kept and a portion is missing. The table has 120,000 to 150,000 clones, around 62% seen once. Input material: CD8+ T cells sorted from blood. The receptors originated from a human donor in good health. Both conserved end residues are trimmed from each CDR3. Fields, in order: V gene, CDR3 protein.

v_call: TRBV4-1
cdr3_aa: ASSHPGQGRRANTGELF

v_call: TRBV7-9
cdr3_aa: ASSFSVGWGYT

v_call: TRBV11-1
cdr3_aa: ASSMSRGGADEQF

v_call: TRBV4-1
cdr3_aa: ASSPKGAPGGDTGELF

v_call: TRBV27
cdr3_aa: ASSSGAEQY

v_call: TRBV23-1
cdr3_aa: ASSQSPYWHQPQH

v_call: TRBV28
cdr3_aa: ASSLTAGGYNEQF

v_call: TRBV29-1
cdr3_aa: SVGDRGMNEQF

v_call: TRBV29-1
cdr3_aa: SAPGREQEQF

v_call: TRBV19
cdr3_aa: ASSISGTSAYNEQF

v_call: TRBV10-3
cdr3_aa: AISEQSYEQY

v_call: TRBV7-9
cdr3_aa: ASSSPTGNYEQY

v_call: TRBV29-1
cdr3_aa: SVPLGEKLF

v_call: TRBV5-1
cdr3_aa: ASSLWTPSSYNEQF

v_call: TRBV29-1
cdr3_aa: SVEVPYGYT